The 23 T cell receptor beta chains in this list originate from one sample, sequenced in a study of shared clonotypes between healthy human individuals. The table came from immunoSEQ multiplex PCR; TCRdb's copy has only in-frame clones and leaves some out. The data show some 530,000 clones, around four fifths seen once. The specimen sequenced was PBMCs. Receptor source: a woman in her thirties or forties in good health. Some clones in this sample may be carry-over from other donors' samples.

This sequence joins TRBV9 and TRBJ2-5; D is unresolved. Germline V gene data show CDR1 as SGDLS and CDR2 as YYNGEE. Between the trimmed V and J ends, which lost 2 bases and 2 bases, there was a span of 7 bases. This CDR3 has 13 amino acids. The CDR3 reads CASSVQPQETQYF. The CDR3, as DNA: TGTGCCAGCAGCGTGCAGCCTCAAGAGACCCAGTACTTC. Filled out from reference TRBV9 and TRBJ2-5, the complete variable domain reads DSGVTQTPKHLITATGQRVTLRCSPRSGDLSVYWYQQSLDQGLQFLIQYYNGEERAKGNILERFSAQQFPDLHSELNLSSLELGDSALYFCASSVQPQETQYFGPGTRLLVL.

The V gene is TRBV7-9, the J gene TRBJ2-7; D possibly corresponds to TRBD2 (5 bases). Germline V gives CDR1 SEHNR, CDR2 FQNEAQ (reference sequence). CDR3 length: 13 residues. Trimming stripped 5 bases from V and 1 base from J, with 9 bases between. The CDR3 loop reads CASSHTSSYEQYF. In DNA form, the CDR3 reads TGTGCCAGCAGCCACACTAGTTCCTACGAGCAGTACTTC.

The gene calls are TRBV7-9 and TRBJ1-1, with D uncertain. The CDR3 totals 12 residues. In germline, CDR1 is SEHNR, CDR2 FQNEAQ (reference sequence). Trimming left V 5 bases short and J 8 bases short, with 12 bases between. As DNA, the CDR3 is TGTGCCAGCAGCCCTCGGATAGCGGAAGCTTTCTTT. Its protein is CASSPRIAEAFF.

Of note for this clone: This may stem from a read error, because a much larger clone lies one nucleotide away. CDR3 bases: TGCAGCGTTGAACCTTCCAGGACAGGTACGCAGTATTTT. Its protein is CSVEPSRTGTQYF. J is TRBJ2-3 and V is TRBV29-1, with TRBD1 matching over 7 bases. CDR1 SQVTM and CDR2 ANQGSEA come from the germline V gene. The CDR3 has 13 amino acids.

The chain has TRBV7-2 and TRBJ2-7; TRBD2 matches 7 bases. This CDR3 is 14 amino acids long. Germline assignment: CDR1 SGHTA and CDR2 FQGNSA. V was clipped by 5 bases and J by 0 bases; unmatched bases: 4. The CDR3 DNA is TGTGCCAGCAGCAGGCGGACTAGCTCCTACGAGCAGTACTTC. Its protein is CASSRRTSSYEQYF.

The rearrangement joins TRBV28 to TRBJ2-1; D unclear. V lost 4 bases, J lost 4 bases, and 8 bases lay in between. The CDR3 contains 13 residues. Germline CDR1 and CDR2: MDHEN and SYDVKM. The CDR3 loop is CASSSGLYNEQFF. CDR3 nucleotides: TGTGCCAGCAGTTCCGGGCTTTACAATGAGCAGTTCTTC. Drawing the rest from reference TRBV28 and TRBJ2-1, the complete variable domain is DVKVTQSSRYLVKRTGEKVFLECVQDMDHENMFWYRQDPGLGLRLIYFSYDVKMKEKGDIPEGYSVSREKKERFSLILESASTNQTSMYLCASSSGLYNEQFFGPGTRLTVL.

V usage is TRBV10-3 and J usage is TRBJ1-1; no reliable D call. Germline-derived CDR1 and CDR2 are ENHRY and SYGVKD. CDR3 size: 13 residues. V gave up 4 bases and J gave up 2 bases, with 8 bases separating them. CDR3 bases: TGTGCCATCAGTGGCCCGTATAACACTGAAGCTTTCTTT. This encodes CAISGPYNTEAFF.

The gene calls are TRBV27 and TRBJ1-1; no clear D gene. Trimming shortened V by 2 bases and J by 1 base, and 8 bases separated the two germline ends. The CDR3 sequence is 14 residues long. Germline V lookup: CDR1 MNHEY, CDR2 SMNVEV (reference sequence). The CDR3 DNA reads as TGTGCCAGCAGTTTACAGACGGCGAACACTGAAGCTTTCTTT. Translated: CASSLQTANTEAFF.

The genes are TRBV5-1 and TRBJ2-1, with D hard to call. The V and J ends lost 4 bases and 7 bases respectively, with 6 bases between them. Looked up from germline, CDR1 is SGHRS and CDR2 is YFSETQ. The CDR3 spans 11 residues. The CDR3 DNA sequence: TGCGCCAGCAGCGCGTGGAATGAGCAGTTCTTC. It specifies CASSAWNEQFF.

The chain combines TRBV6-4 with TRBJ2-5; D possibly corresponds to TRBD1 (6 bases). This CDR3 has 14 amino acids. CDR1 MRHNA and CDR2 SNTAGT come from the germline V gene. Trimming pared 2 bases from V and 3 bases from J, leaving 10 bases between. CDR3 protein: CASSDPRTEETQYF. Here the CDR3 DNA reads TGTGCCAGCAGTGACCCCCGGACAGAAGAGACCCAGTACTTC.

The genes are TRBV11-2 and TRBJ2-7; 9 bases fit TRBD2. CDR3 size: 14 residues. Germline trimming cut 3 bases from V and 2 bases from J; bases unmatched to any gene: 2. Germline assignment: CDR1 SGHAT and CDR2 FQNNGV. The CDR3 nucleotides read TGTGCCAGCAGCTTTAGCGGGGGTACCTACGAGCAGTACTTC. Translating it yields CASSFSGGTYEQYF.

CDR3 amino acids: CASSLVVNTEAFF. As DNA, the CDR3 is TGCGCCAGCAGCTTGGTAGTCAACACTGAAGCTTTCTTT. The chain uses TRBV5-1 and TRBJ1-1; D is unresolved. The ends were cut back, 0 bases at V and 2 bases at J, with 5 bases in the middle. The germline CDR1 and CDR2 sequences are SGHRS and YFSETQ. This CDR3 comprises 13 residues.

This clone was detected a few times. The chain combines TRBV5-1 with TRBJ2-5; 7 bases agree with TRBD2. V dropped 2 bases and J dropped 3; count of bases not matched to a gene: 1. Germline V gene lookup returns CDR1 SGHRS and CDR2 YFSETQ. CDR3 length: 13 residues. The CDR3 DNA reads as TGCGCCAGCAGCTTTGCGGGAGAAGAGACCCAGTACTTC. This sequence encodes CASSFAGEETQYF. The full variable domain, rest sourced from reference TRBV5-1 and TRBJ2-5, is KAGVTQTPRYLIKTRGQQVTLSCSPISGHRSVSWYQQTPGQGLQFLFEYFSETQRNKGNFPGRFSGRQFSNSRSEMNVSTLELGDSALYLCASSFAGEETQYFGPGTRLLVL.

About this clone itself: One junction end does not reproduce the germline sequence, and a read error may be involved. The V gene is TRBV18, the J gene TRBJ2-1; D might be TRBD2 (5 bases). CDR1 KGHSH and CDR2 LQKENI come from the germline V gene. The CDR3 contains 11 residues. The CDR3 bases are TGTGCCAGCTCACCAGGACGGGGAGAAGTCTTC. Translating it yields CASSPGRGEVF.

This clone was seen more than once but under ten times. The genes are TRBV27 and TRBJ2-1; 9 bases line up with TRBD1. The CDR3 extends over 17 amino acids. The V and J ends lost 1 base and 5 bases, in that order; junction bases with no gene match: 9. CDR1 is MNHEY and CDR2 is SMNVEV in the germline V gene (reference sequence). CDR3 in DNA: TGTGCCAGCAGTTTATTGCCTTCCGGGACAGGGAACAATGAGCAGTTCTTC. This translates into CASSLLPSGTGNNEQFF.

The chain uses TRBV27 and TRBJ2-2, with 12 bases identical to TRBD1. V lost 4 bases and J lost 5; bases outside the gene matches: 2. The CDR3 contains 15 residues. Germline V gene data show CDR1 as MNHEY and CDR2 as SMNVEV (reference sequence). CDR3 sequence (DNA): TGTGCCAGCAGTTGGGGACAGGGGGCTACCGGGGAGCTGTTTTTT. Its translation is CASSWGQGATGELFF.

This clone was seen ten or more times. This chain uses TRBV5-1 with TRBJ1-1; 8 positions agree with TRBD1. Germline CDR1 reads SGHRS; CDR2 reads YFSETQ. The CDR3 runs 13 residues. With V trimmed by 4 bases and J by 5 bases, 4 bases remained unmatched. CDR3 sequence (DNA): TGCGCCAGCAGCCCAAGGACAGGGACTGAAGCTTTCTTT. This gives the protein CASSPRTGTEAFF.

The chain uses TRBV11-3 and TRBJ2-1; 10 bases map to TRBD2. CDR1 SGHNT and CDR2 YENEEA come from the germline V gene. CDR3 size: 14 residues. J gave up 10 bases and V 5 bases, and 8 bases lay outside the gene matches. The CDR3 region is CASSAPGLATEQFF. DNA of the CDR3: TGTGCCAGCAGCGCACCGGGACTAGCGACCGAGCAGTTCTTC.

This chain joins TRBV5-1 and TRBJ2-7; 9 bases align to TRBD1. Trimming cost V 3 bases and J 7 bases; bases outside gene matches: 14. The CDR3 loop spans 16 amino acids. Germline V gives CDR1 SGHRS, CDR2 YFSETQ. This CDR3 reads CASSSAAGQGFGEQYF. In nucleotides, the CDR3 is TGCGCCAGCAGCTCGGCGGCGGGACAGGGATTCGGTGAGCAGTACTTC.

The gene calls are TRBV30 and TRBJ1-3, with D perhaps matching TRBD1 (6 bases). This CDR3 region has 15 residues. V was shortened by 5 bases and J by 1 base, with 15 bases between the two germline ends. Germline-derived CDR1 and CDR2 are GTSNPN and SVGIG (reference sequence). CDR3 residues: CAWAPGQVSGNTIYF. CDR3 nucleotide sequence: TGTGCCTGGGCACCGGGACAAGTATCTGGAAACACCATATATTTT.

The J gene is TRBJ2-7, the V gene TRBV27, with D possibly TRBD2 on 6 matching bases. Germline CDR1 is MNHEY and CDR2 is SMNVEV (reference sequence). The germline V and J ends were trimmed by 6 bases and 6 bases, with 15 bases remaining between them. The CDR3 contains 13 residues. The CDR3 protein is CASSPVLEGEQYF. As DNA, the CDR3 is TGTGCCAGCAGCCCGGTTTTGGAGGGCGAGCAGTACTTC.

This clone has more than one count but fewer than ten. Other DNA sequences in this specimen translate into the identical CDR3. The genes are TRBV18 and TRBJ1-4, with D possibly being TRBD1 (5 bases). The V end lost 0 bases, the J end lost 0 bases, and 5 bases lay between the germline ends. CDR1 and CDR2 from the germline V gene are KGHSH and LQKENI. The CDR3 covers 15 residues. DNA for the CDR3: TGTGCCAGCTCACCACCGGGGGCAACTAATGAAAAACTGTTTTTT. As protein: CASSPPGATNEKLFF.

This clone was seen once. The rearrangement joins TRBV5-5 to TRBJ1-4; D is undetermined. Per germline, CDR1 SGHKS and CDR2 YYEKEE (reference sequence). The length of the CDR3 is 14 residues. Trimming left V 6 bases short and J 3 bases short, with 12 bases between. The CDR3 loop reads CASTRTDPNEKLFF. The CDR3 region has the DNA TGTGCCAGCACCCGGACGGATCCTAATGAAAAACTGTTTTTT. The variable domain in full, completed from reference TRBV5-5 and TRBJ1-4, reads DAGVTQSPTHLIKTRGQQVTLRCSPISGHKSVSWYQQVLGQGPQFIFQYYEKEERGRGNFPDRFSARQFPNYSSELNVNALLLGDSALYLCASTRTDPNEKLFFGSGTQLSVL.